The clone carrying this T cell receptor beta chain was observed a few times. Its antigen is not known. The entry originates in a study of shared clonotypes between healthy human individuals. Study as a whole: A donor's plate count was three for CD4 naive and three for CD4 memory; CD8 naive had two and CD8 memory one. Study-wide findings and caveats: Rarefaction gave evidence that sorted-subset sequencing remained incomplete despite large depth. Lower generation probabilities were found for non-shared clonotypes than for those shared by all four donors.

Looked up from germline, CDR1 is MNHNY and CDR2 is SVGAGI (reference sequence). This CDR3 has 12 amino acids. V shed 0 bases and J shed 10 bases, with 9 bases lying between them. It was at deep level that the assay was run. Sequencing was performed with immunoSEQ multiplex PCR; in TCRdb, only in-frame clones are kept and a portion is missing. The data show approximately 1.1 million clones, approximately 78% seen once. The receptor was isolated from a man aged 18 to 35 in good health. Some clones in this sample may be carry-over from other donors' samples. V is TRBV6-6 and J is TRBJ1-1; D gene uncertain. Sequences were obtained from memory CD4+ T cells from PBMCs. Subset denoted: CD45RA-negative fraction. The CDR3 nucleotides read TGTGCCAGCAGTTACTCTGGGGAGGGAGCTTTCTTT. It specifies CASSYSGEGAFF.